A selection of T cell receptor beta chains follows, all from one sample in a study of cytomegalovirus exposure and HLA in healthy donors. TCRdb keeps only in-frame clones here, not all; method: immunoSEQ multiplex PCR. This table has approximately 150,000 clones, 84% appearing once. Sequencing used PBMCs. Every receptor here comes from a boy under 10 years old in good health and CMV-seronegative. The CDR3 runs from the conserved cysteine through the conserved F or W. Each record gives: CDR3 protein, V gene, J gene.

CASSDRGMNTEAFF	TRBV6-5	TRBJ1-1
CASSVVANTDTQYF	TRBV9	TRBJ2-3
CASSLLSGGHTDTQYF	TRBV7-9	TRBJ2-3
CAISDREETQYF	TRBV10-3	TRBJ2-5
CASSTGLAGVLETQYF	TRBV5-1	TRBJ2-5
CASSQDGRAGLAGTDTQYF	TRBV14	TRBJ2-3
CASSPVAGEQFF	TRBV4-1	TRBJ2-1
CASSEFRREGNQPQHF	TRBV25-1	TRBJ1-5
CASSKREGPYEQYF	TRBV25-1	TRBJ2-7
CASSELPGNGKETQYF	TRBV6-1	TRBJ2-5
CASSQVPVSTEAFF	TRBV4-1	TRBJ1-1
CASSSDSYTGELFF	TRBV7-3	TRBJ2-2
CASTPTSGTSYEQYF	TRBV27	TRBJ2-7
CASSLTGGSEEEQYF	TRBV5-1	TRBJ2-5
CASSFNSGQETQYF	TRBV5-1	TRBJ2-5
CASSLWQGSGYGYTF	TRBV28	TRBJ1-2
CASSLGLADHNEQFF	TRBV7-9	TRBJ2-1
CASSLMTGTYEQYF	TRBV5-1	TRBJ2-7
CASSPREYVGAAGEQYF	TRBV5-1	TRBJ2-5
CASSPHKQTSTDTQYF	TRBV7-3	TRBJ2-3
CASSAVGGPSDNEQFF	TRBV25-1	TRBJ2-1
CASSSTGTGGRRNTYEQYF	TRBV7-9	TRBJ2-7
CASSLKSVNSNQPQHF	TRBV7-9	TRBJ1-5
CASSSGELAGAYNEQFF	TRBV5-8	TRBJ2-1
CASTTITPSYEQYF	TRBV28	TRBJ2-7
CASSEWQVANTGELFF	TRBV2	TRBJ2-2
CAISGGGSLQSSAHSNQPQHF	TRBV10-3	TRBJ1-5
CASIRDRSSYNSPLHF	TRBV2	TRBJ1-6
CSYSGGSNEQFF	TRBV29-1	TRBJ2-1
CASSVNRPQETQYF	TRBV6-1	TRBJ2-5
CASSLKRRGGLATNEKLFF	TRBV7-8	TRBJ1-4
CASSSHYRGQGETQYF	TRBV11-2	TRBJ2-5
CASSQGTVGIRQFF	TRBV13	TRBJ2-1
CATSRGDSYIYF	TRBV15	TRBJ1-3
CASSVSPTGASYEQYF	TRBV5-1	TRBJ2-7